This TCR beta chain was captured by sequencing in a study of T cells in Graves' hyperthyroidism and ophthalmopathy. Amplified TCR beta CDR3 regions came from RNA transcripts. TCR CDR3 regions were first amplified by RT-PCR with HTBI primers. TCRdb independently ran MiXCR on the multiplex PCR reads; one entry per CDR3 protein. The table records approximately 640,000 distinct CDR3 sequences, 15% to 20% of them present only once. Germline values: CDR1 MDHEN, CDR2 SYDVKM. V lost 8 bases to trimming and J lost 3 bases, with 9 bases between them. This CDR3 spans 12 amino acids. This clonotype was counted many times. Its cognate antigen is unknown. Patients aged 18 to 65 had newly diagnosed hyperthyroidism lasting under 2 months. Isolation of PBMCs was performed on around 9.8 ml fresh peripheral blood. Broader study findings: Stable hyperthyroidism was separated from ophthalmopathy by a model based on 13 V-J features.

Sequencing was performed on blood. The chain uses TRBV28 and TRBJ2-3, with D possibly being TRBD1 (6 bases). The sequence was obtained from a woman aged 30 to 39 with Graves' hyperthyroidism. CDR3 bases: TGTGCCAGCGGGGGCCGAACAGATACGCAGTATTTT. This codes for CASGGRTDTQYF.